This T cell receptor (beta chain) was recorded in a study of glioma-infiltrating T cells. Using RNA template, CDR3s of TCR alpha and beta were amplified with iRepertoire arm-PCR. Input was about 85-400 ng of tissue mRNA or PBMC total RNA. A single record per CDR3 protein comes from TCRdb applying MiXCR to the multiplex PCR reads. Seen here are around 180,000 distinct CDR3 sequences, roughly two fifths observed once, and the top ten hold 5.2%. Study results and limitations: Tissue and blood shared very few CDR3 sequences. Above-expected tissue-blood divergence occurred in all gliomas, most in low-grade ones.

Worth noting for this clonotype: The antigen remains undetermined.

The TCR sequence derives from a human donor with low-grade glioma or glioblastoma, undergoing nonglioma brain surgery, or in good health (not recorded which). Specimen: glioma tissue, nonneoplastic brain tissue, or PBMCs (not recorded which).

This CDR3 is CASSPGGGPYNEQFF. As DNA, the CDR3 is TGTGCCAGCAGCCCGGGGGGGGGCCCATACAATGAGCAGTTCTTC. This sequence joins TRBV7-3 and TRBJ2-1; 8 bases map to TRBD2. Germline trimming cut 5 bases from V and 4 bases from J; bases unmatched to any gene: 7. The length of the CDR3 is 15 residues. The germline CDR1 and CDR2 sequences are SGHTA and FQGTGA.